This is a list of T cell receptor beta chains from one sample in a study of T cell responses to AZD1222 COVID-19 vaccine. Only in-frame clones appear in the TCRdb table, and some are missing; sequencing was by immunoSEQ multiplex PCR. Among roughly 120,000 clones, about 89% were seen once, and the ten largest hold around 4.4%. Sequenced here: peripheral blood, sampled 28 days after the second AZD1222 dose. Receptors were obtained from an adult who received the AZD1222 COVID-19 vaccine. CDR3s include the opening cysteine and the closing phenylalanine or tryptophan. The D gene is left open where the match is weak. Clone size, where shown, is once, few, many, or a class for clones that have expanded.

size	J	V	D	CDR3	DNA
.	TRBJ2-1	TRBV28	TRBD1	CASSLGTGGTGNEQFF	TGTGCCAGCAGTTTAGGGACAGGGGGCACCGGCAATGAGCAGTTCTTC
few	TRBJ1-1	TRBV6-5	TRBD1	CASSPQGYAEAFF	TGTGCCAGCAGTCCACAGGGGTACGCTGAAGCTTTCTTT
.	TRBJ2-2	TRBV25-1	.	CASSGPSTGELFF	TGTGCCAGCAGTGGACCCTCCACCGGGGAGCTGTTTTTT
many	TRBJ2-7	TRBV29-1	TRBD2	CSVEAPGLQAYYEQYF	TGCAGCGTTGAAGCCCCGGGACTACAAGCTTACTACGAGCAGTACTTC
.	TRBJ2-1	TRBV18	TRBD2	CASSPRLAGDNEQFF	TGTGCCAGCTCACCACGACTAGCGGGAGACAATGAGCAGTTCTTC
.	TRBJ2-7	TRBV15	TRBD1	CATSRDRQAYEQYF	TGTGCCACCAGCCGGGACAGGCAGGCCTACGAGCAGTACTTC
.	TRBJ2-7	TRBV14	TRBD1	CASKGTATYEQYF	TGTGCCAGCAAAGGGACAGCTACCTACGAGCAGTACTTC
once	TRBJ1-2	TRBV9	.	CASSLRGQAYGYTF	TGTGCCAGCAGCCTACGGGGGCAGGCCTATGGCTACACCTTC
.	TRBJ1-5	TRBV7-9	TRBD1	CASSRTGYNQPQHF	TGTGCCAGCAGCCGGACAGGCTACAATCAGCCCCAGCATTTT
.	TRBJ1-1	TRBV9	TRBD1	CASSVGDRRLNTEAFF	TGTGCCAGCAGCGTAGGGGACAGGCGATTGAACACTGAAGCTTTCTTT
.	TRBJ1-1	TRBV5-1	.	CASSFPGGVAFF	TGCGCCAGCAGCTTCCCGGGCGGGGTGGCTTTCTTT
.	TRBJ2-1	TRBV5-6	TRBD2	CASSSGLAAYNEQFF	TGTGCCAGCAGCTCGGGACTAGCGGCTTACAATGAGCAGTTCTTC
.	TRBJ2-7	TRBV19	TRBD1	CASSRPGQGAYEQYF	TGTGCCAGTAGTAGGCCGGGACAGGGGGCTTACGAGCAGTACTTC
.	TRBJ1-2	TRBV6-2/TRBV6-3	.	CASSYPTTRGYTF	TGTGCCAGCAGTTACCCCACTACCCGTGGCTACACCTTC
.	TRBJ2-2	TRBV5-6	.	CASSSPVDGINTGELFF	TGTGCCAGCAGCTCCCCTGTGGATGGAATAAACACCGGGGAGCTGTTTTTT
.	TRBJ2-1	TRBV27	.	CASRTNPGTSSYNEQFF	TGTGCCAGCAGAACAAACCCGGGAACCAGCTCCTACAATGAGCAGTTCTTC
.	TRBJ2-7	TRBV7-8	.	CASSHSYEQYF	TGTGCCAGCAGCCATTCCTACGAGCAGTACTTC
.	TRBJ2-7	TRBV7-8	.	CASSPWGGRKVLYEQYF	TGTGCCAGCAGCCCCTGGGGGGGGCGAAAAGTCCTCTACGAGCAGTACTTC
.	TRBJ1-2	TRBV29-1	.	CSVAGLDSGYTF	TGCAGCGTTGCGGGGTTGGACAGCGGCTACACCTTC
.	TRBJ1-2	TRBV30	TRBD1	CAWTGQGLWNYGYTF	TGTGCCTGGACCGGACAGGGACTATGGAACTATGGCTACACCTTC
.	TRBJ1-6	TRBV19	.	CASTTGYSPLHF	TGTGCCAGTACGACCGGTTATTCACCCCTCCACTTT
once	TRBJ1-3	TRBV19	.	CASSTTRVDNLERNTIYF	TGTGCCAGTAGTACGACCAGGGTAGATAATTTGGAACGAAACACCATATATTTT
.	TRBJ2-5	TRBV29-1	.	CSVPVQEAQYF	TGCAGCGTCCCGGTTCAAGAAGCCCAGTACTTC
.	TRBJ1-5	TRBV6-5	.	CATWSSNQPQHF	TGTGCCACCTGGAGTAGCAATCAGCCCCAGCATTTT
.	TRBJ1-5	TRBV7-6	.	CASSLGPGQSNQPQHF	TGTGCCAGCAGCTTAGGGCCGGGACAAAGCAATCAGCCCCAGCATTTT
.	TRBJ2-5	TRBV5-5	TRBD2	CASTVLAGAETQYF	TGTGCCAGCACCGTACTAGCGGGGGCAGAGACCCAGTACTTC
.	TRBJ2-7	TRBV5-8	TRBD2	CASSLAGAPIEQYF	TGTGCCAGCAGCTTAGCGGGGGCCCCCATCGAGCAGTACTTC
.	TRBJ2-2	TRBV12-2	.	CASRPSRLAGGKNTGELFF	TGTGCAAGTCGCCCTAGCAGACTAGCGGGGGGGAAAAACACCGGGGAGCTGTTTTTT
.	TRBJ1-3	TRBV5-6	.	CASSLSTLRSGNTIYF	TGTGCCAGCAGCTTATCGACCCTCCGGTCTGGAAACACCATATATTTT
once	TRBJ2-6	TRBV11-1	.	CASSLLGEGANVLTF	TGTGCCAGCAGCCTCCTGGGAGAAGGGGCCAACGTCCTGACTTTC
.	TRBJ2-3	TRBV9	.	CASSVGGRSTDTQYF	TGTGCCAGCAGCGTAGGGGGGCGGAGCACAGATACGCAGTATTTT
.	TRBJ1-2	TRBV30	TRBD1	CAWSPAGTGFFNYGYTF	TGTGCCTGGAGTCCCGCCGGGACAGGGTTTTTTAACTATGGCTACACCTTC
few	TRBJ1-3	TRBV9	TRBD1	CASSGVTGAGNTIYF	TGTGCCAGCAGCGGGGTAACAGGGGCTGGAAACACCATATATTTT
.	TRBJ1-2	TRBV5-4	TRBD1	CASSSDRFYGYTF	TGTGCCAGCAGCTCGGACAGGTTCTATGGCTACACCTTC
few	TRBJ2-7	TRBV7-2	TRBD1	CASTHRGSDYEQYF	TGTGCCAGCACCCACAGGGGTTCGGACTACGAGCAGTACTTC
.	TRBJ2-7	TRBV9	.	CASSVGAGEDEQYF	TGTGCCAGCAGCGTAGGGGCAGGGGAGGACGAGCAGTACTTC
.	TRBJ2-7	TRBV7-9	.	CASSLDQAYEQYF	TGTGCCAGCAGCTTAGATCAAGCCTACGAGCAGTACTTC
.	TRBJ2-7	TRBV5-1	TRBD1	CASSPLTGASSYEQYF	TGCGCCAGCAGCCCCTTAACAGGGGCTAGTTCCTACGAGCAGTACTTC
.	TRBJ1-6	TRBV6-5	.	CASSYSMEPVGSPLHF	TGTGCCAGCAGTTACTCGATGGAGCCTGTGGGTTCACCCCTCCACTTT
.	TRBJ2-1	TRBV6-5	.	CASSYGPISYNEQFF	TGTGCCAGCAGTTACGGGCCGATCTCCTACAATGAGCAGTTCTTC
.	TRBJ1-2	TRBV6-6	TRBD1	CASSYTGGTHGYTF	TGTGCCAGCAGTTACACAGGGGGGACCCATGGCTACACCTTC
once	TRBJ2-1	TRBV3-1/TRBV3-2	TRBD2	CASSRGLAGGPRNEQFF	TGTGCCAGCAGCCGGGGACTAGCGGGAGGGCCCCGCAATGAGCAGTTCTTC
.	TRBJ1-1	TRBV7-9	TRBD1	CASSWDRGGTDTEAFF	TGTGCCAGCAGCTGGGACAGGGGAGGCACGGACACTGAAGCTTTCTTT
.	TRBJ2-2	TRBV5-1	.	CASSLTGQTGELFF	TGCGCCAGCAGCTTAACAGGACAGACCGGGGAGCTGTTTTTT
.	TRBJ2-1	TRBV12-3/TRBV12-4	.	CASSLSAWGEQFF	TGTGCCAGCAGTTTGTCGGCGTGGGGCGAGCAGTTCTTC
few	TRBJ1-2	TRBV29-1	TRBD1	CSVDPDRGLYGYTF	TGCAGCGTTGACCCAGACAGGGGGCTCTATGGCTACACCTTC
.	TRBJ1-5	TRBV6-6	.	CASGLTGGDSNQPQHF	TGTGCCAGCGGACTAACCGGCGGGGATAGCAATCAGCCCCAGCATTTT
.	TRBJ1-1	TRBV7-9	.	CASSSGLNTEAFF	TGTGCCAGCAGCTCGGGACTGAACACTGAAGCTTTCTTT
once	TRBJ2-2	TRBV7-6	TRBD2	CASSSSGGNTGELFF	TGTGCCAGCAGTTCTAGCGGGGGGAACACCGGGGAGCTGTTTTTT
.	TRBJ1-5	TRBV19	TRBD1	CASDDRAGQPQHF	TGTGCCAGTGATGACAGGGCTGGTCAGCCCCAGCATTTT